This T cell receptor beta chain was captured by sequencing in a study of blood T cell repertoires in COVID-19. Study summary: Material from acute and convalescent COVID-19 was sourced from the United States, Italy and Spain. The analysed material was cDNA or gDNA that came from T cells, B-cell-depleted T cells, or PBMCs.

Participants spanned ages about 18 to 100 years and resided in over 20 US areas. Participant-given clinical history determined each cohort assignment. The method was immunoSEQ multiplex PCR; TCRdb's version includes in-frame clones alone and lacks a portion of them. This repertoire shows nearly 400,000 clones, roughly nine tenths found once; its top ten account for approximately 1.5%. Sequences were obtained from PBMCs or T cells enriched from blood (not recorded which). This sequence originates from a woman aged 25 to 39 who had recovered from COVID-19.

CDR3: CATSRRLAASYNEQFF. CDR3 nucleotides: TGTGCCACCAGCAGACGACTAGCGGCCTCCTACAATGAGCAGTTCTTC. This chain links TRBV15 with TRBJ2-1; TRBD2 matches 9 bases. The germline gives CDR1 LNHNV, CDR2 YYDKDF (reference sequence). J lost 0 bases, V lost 2 bases, and 2 bases had no gene match. The CDR3 has 16 amino acids.